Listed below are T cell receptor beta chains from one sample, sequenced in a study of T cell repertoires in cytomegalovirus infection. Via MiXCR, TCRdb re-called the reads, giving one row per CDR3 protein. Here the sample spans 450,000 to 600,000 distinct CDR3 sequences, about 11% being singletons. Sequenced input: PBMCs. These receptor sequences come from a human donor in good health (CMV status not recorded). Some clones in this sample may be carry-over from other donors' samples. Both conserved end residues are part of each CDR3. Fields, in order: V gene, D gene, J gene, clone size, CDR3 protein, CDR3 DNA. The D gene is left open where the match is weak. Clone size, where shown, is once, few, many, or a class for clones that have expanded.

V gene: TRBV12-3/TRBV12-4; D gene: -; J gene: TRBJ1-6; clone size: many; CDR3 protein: CATQGTYIDPHNSPLHF; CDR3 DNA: TGTGCCACCCAGGGAACCTACATCGACCCCCATAATTCACCCCTCCACTTT
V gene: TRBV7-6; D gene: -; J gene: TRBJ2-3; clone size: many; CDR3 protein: CASSLPVDDLTDTQYF; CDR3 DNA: TGTGCCAGCAGCTTACCAGTCGACGATCTCACAGATACGCAGTATTTT
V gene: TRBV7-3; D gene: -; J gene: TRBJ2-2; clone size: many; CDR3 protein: CASSPTLSGGGGELFF; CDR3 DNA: TGTGCCAGCAGCCCCACCCTCAGTGGGGGTGGCGGGGAGCTGTTTTTT
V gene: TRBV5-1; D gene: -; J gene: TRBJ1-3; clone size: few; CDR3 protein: CASSSSGTDGNTIYF; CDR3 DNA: TGCGCCAGCAGCAGCTCCGGGACGGATGGAAACACCATATATTTT
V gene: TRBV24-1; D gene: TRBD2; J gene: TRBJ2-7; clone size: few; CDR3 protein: CATSDRTSGINEQYF; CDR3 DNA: TGTGCCACCAGTGACAGGACTAGCGGCATAAACGAGCAGTACTTC
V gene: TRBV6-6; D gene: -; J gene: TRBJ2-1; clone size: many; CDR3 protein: CASSRRERNNEQFF; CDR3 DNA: TGTGCCAGCAGTAGGAGGGAAAGGAACAATGAGCAGTTCTTC
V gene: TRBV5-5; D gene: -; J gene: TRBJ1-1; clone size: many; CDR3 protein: CASSLVAGDNTEAFF; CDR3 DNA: TGTGCCAGCAGCTTGGTTGCAGGGGACAACACTGAAGCTTTCTTT
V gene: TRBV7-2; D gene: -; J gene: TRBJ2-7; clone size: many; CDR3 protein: CASSFGDGISYEQYF; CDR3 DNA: TGTGCCAGCAGCTTTGGGGACGGCATATCCTACGAGCAGTACTTC
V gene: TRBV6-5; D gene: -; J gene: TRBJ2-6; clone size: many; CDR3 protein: CASSYRRPSSGANVLTF; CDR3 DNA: TGTGCCAGCAGTTACCGGCGGCCGAGCTCTGGGGCCAACGTCCTGACTTTC
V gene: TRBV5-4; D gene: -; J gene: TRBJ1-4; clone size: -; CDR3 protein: CASSLEGNNEKLFF; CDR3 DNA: TGTGCCAGCAGCTTGGAAGGAAATAATGAAAAACTGTTTTTT
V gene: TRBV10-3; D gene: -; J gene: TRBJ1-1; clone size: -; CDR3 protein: CAISKGRDNTEAFF; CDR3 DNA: TGTGCCATCAGCAAAGGACGGGACAACACTGAAGCTTTCTTT
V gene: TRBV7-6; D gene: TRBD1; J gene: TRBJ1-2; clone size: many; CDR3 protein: CASSAQDRVWDYGYTF; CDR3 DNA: TGTGCCAGCAGCGCGCAGGACAGGGTCTGGGACTATGGCTACACCTTC
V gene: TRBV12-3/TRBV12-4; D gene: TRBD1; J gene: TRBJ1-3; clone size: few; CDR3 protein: CASSRGTGWPGNTIYF; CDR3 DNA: TGTGCCAGCAGCCGAGGGACAGGGTGGCCCGGAAACACCATATATTTT
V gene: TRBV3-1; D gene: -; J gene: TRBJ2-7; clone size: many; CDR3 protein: CASSQERLAISYEQYF; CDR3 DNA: TGTGCCAGCAGCCAAGAACGCCTAGCGATCTCCTACGAGCAGTACTTC